This paragraph covers one T cell receptor (beta chain) sequence. These data originate in a study of blood T cell repertoires in COVID-19. Study overall: COVID-19 samples, acute and convalescent, were from the United States, Italy and Spain. The cDNA or gDNA used as material had been derived from T cells, B-cell-depleted T cells, or PBMCs.

Authors' methods: The authors estimated nucleated cell counts from reference gene primer amplification. The table came from immunoSEQ multiplex PCR; TCRdb's copy has only in-frame clones and leaves some out. Clone size and V and J calls were adopted from that table, with D and trimming inferred from the DNA. The data hold more than 75,000 clones, with 75% to 90% observed a single time. Looked up from germline, CDR1 is MNHEY and CDR2 is SVGAGI. The CDR3 has 15 amino acids. The junction had 10 bases not matched to a gene; V was cut back by 8 bases and J by 2 bases. The source material was peripheral blood. The chain employs TRBV6-5 and TRBJ2-3, with TRBD1 matching over 7 bases. This TCR was sampled from an elderly man with active or convalescent COVID-19. In nucleotides, the CDR3 is TGTGCCAGCCACCTGGGGCAGGGGGTCACAGATACGCAGTATTTT. This sequence encodes CASHLGQGVTDTQYF.